Below, 4 T cell receptor beta chains from the same sample are listed, as sequenced in a study of blood T cell repertoires in COVID-19. Generated by immunoSEQ multiplex PCR, the TCRdb table keeps only in-frame clones and is missing some. Of around 500,000 clones listed, approximately 85% are singletons. Sequencing was performed on peripheral blood. These receptors were collected from a human donor in a cohort sampled during active COVID-19.

V usage is TRBV7-3 and J usage is TRBJ1-1; 7 bases match TRBD1. The length of the CDR3 is 16 residues. CDR1 and CDR2 from the germline V gene are SGHTA and FQGTGA. V shed 1 base, J shed 5 bases, and the junction held 10 bases outside the gene matches. CDR3 bases: TGTGCCAGCAGCTTAAAAGGGGCCCCCAGGGGGACTGAAGCTTTCTTT. Translated: CASSLKGAPRGTEAFF.

The CDR3 loop is CASSRDRGNGYTF. CDR3 coding DNA: TGTGCCAGTAGTAGGGACAGGGGAAATGGCTACACCTTC. The V gene is TRBV19, the J gene TRBJ1-2; 10 nucleotides match TRBD1. This CDR3 has 13 amino acids. Germline CDR1 LNHDA, CDR2 SQIVND (reference sequence). The ends lost 4 bases at V and 6 bases at J; junction bases unmatched: 2.

The chain joins TRBV14 to TRBJ2-1; 9 nucleotides match TRBD1. V gave up 4 bases and J gave up 8 bases; unmatched junction bases: 12. The length of the CDR3 is 16 residues. Germline V gene data show CDR1 as SGHDN and CDR2 as FVKESK. CDR3 sequence reads: CASSPVFGTGYHEQFF. DNA for the CDR3: TGTGCCAGCAGCCCAGTTTTCGGGACAGGGTACCATGAGCAGTTCTTC.

This clone occurred a few times. V usage is TRBV6-5 and J usage is TRBJ2-1; D perhaps matches TRBD2 (5 bases). Germline V gene data show CDR1 as MNHEY and CDR2 as SVGAGI. This CDR3 has 15 amino acids. Trimming removed 6 bases at V and 7 bases at J, with 19 bases between. The CDR3 reads CASRIISEAWNEQFF. The CDR3 region has the DNA TGTGCCAGCAGGATCATTAGCGAGGCATGGAATGAGCAGTTCTTC.